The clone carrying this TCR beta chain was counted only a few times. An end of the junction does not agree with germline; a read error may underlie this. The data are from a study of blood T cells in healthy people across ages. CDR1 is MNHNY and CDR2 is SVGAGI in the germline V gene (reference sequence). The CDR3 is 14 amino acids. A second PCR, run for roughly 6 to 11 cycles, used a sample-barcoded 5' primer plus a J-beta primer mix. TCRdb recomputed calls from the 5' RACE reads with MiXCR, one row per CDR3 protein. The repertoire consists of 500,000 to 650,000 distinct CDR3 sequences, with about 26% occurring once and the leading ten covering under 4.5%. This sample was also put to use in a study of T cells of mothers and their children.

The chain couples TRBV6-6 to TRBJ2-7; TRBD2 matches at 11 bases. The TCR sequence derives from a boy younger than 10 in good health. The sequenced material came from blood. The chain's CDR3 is CAGSAGLAVGEQYF. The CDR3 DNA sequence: TGTGCCGGCAGTGCGGGACTAGCGGTCGGCGAGCAGTACTTC.